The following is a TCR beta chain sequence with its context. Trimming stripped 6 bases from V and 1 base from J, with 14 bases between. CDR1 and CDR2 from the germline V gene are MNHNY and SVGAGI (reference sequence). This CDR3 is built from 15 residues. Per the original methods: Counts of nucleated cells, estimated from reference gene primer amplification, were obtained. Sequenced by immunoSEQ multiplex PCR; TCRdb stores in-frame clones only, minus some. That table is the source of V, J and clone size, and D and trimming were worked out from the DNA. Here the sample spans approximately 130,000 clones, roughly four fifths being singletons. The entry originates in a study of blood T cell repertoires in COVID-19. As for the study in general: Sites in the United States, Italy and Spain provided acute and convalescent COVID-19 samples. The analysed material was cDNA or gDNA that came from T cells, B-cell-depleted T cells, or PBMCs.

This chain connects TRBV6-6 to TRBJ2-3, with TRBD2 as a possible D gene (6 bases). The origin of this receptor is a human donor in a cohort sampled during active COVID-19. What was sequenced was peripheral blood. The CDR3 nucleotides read TGTGCCAGCAGAGACCCGGGACTCCGCACAGATACGCAGTATTTT. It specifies CASRDPGLRTDTQYF.